Presented here are 8 T cell receptor beta chains from one specimen sequenced in a study of T cell responses to AZD1222 COVID-19 vaccine (dated by TCRdb to about 2021). What the time point label conveys for this sample: about 28 days (+/-7) after the second vaccine dose. Libraries were built with the immunoSEQ multiplex PCR assay. TCRdb limited this immuneACCESS table to in-frame rearrangements with V and J called. A share of clones is missing; checked studies link under half to unresolved V genes, and the rest is unexplained. The sample table records about 78,000 clones; around nine tenths of these occur just once. Around 3.2% of the sample lies in the top ten. The specimen comprised peripheral blood, sampled 28 days after the second AZD1222 dose. These receptors were collected from an adult who received the AZD1222 COVID-19 vaccine.

The gene calls are TRBV5-6 and TRBJ2-7; unclear D gene. The CDR3 has 14 amino acids. Trimming took off 2 bases at V and 0 bases at J, with 9 bases between the two ends. Germline lookup yields CDR1 SGHDT and CDR2 YYEEEE. This CDR3 is CASSLAYSSYEQYF. Here the CDR3 DNA reads TGTGCCAGCAGCTTAGCTTACAGCTCCTACGAGCAGTACTTC. Complete variable domain (other parts from reference TRBV5-6 and TRBJ2-7): DAGVTQSPTHLIKTRGQQVTLRCSPKSGHDTVSWYQQALGQGPQFIFQYYEEEERQRGNFPDRFSGHQFPNYSSELNVNALLLGDSALYLCASSLAYSSYEQYFGPGTRLTVT.

The chain links TRBV9 to TRBJ1-1; D might be TRBD1 (6 bases). Trimming shortened V by 0 bases and J by 4 bases, and 10 bases separated the two germline ends. The germline V gene encodes CDR1 SGDLS and CDR2 YYNGEE. The CDR3 has 14 residues. The CDR3 coding sequence is TGTGCCAGCAGCGTAGGGACAGAAATCACTGAAGCTTTCTTT. Translated: CASSVGTEITEAFF.

The chain combines TRBV6-6 with TRBJ2-7; perhaps TRBD1 as D (6 bases). CDR3 length: 13 residues. V was shortened by 4 bases and J by 6 bases, with 13 bases between the two germline ends. Germline loops: CDR1 MNHNY, CDR2 SVGAGI (reference sequence). In nucleotides, the CDR3 is TGTGCCAGCAGTTTCACAGGGCGGAGCGAGCAGTACTTC. This encodes CASSFTGRSEQYF.

CDR3 sequence reads: CASRYGGNEKLFF. DNA for the CDR3: TGTGCCAGCAGATACGGGGGTAATGAAAAACTGTTTTTT. The genes are TRBV6-5 and TRBJ1-4; the D gene is possibly TRBD1 (5 bases). The CDR3 runs 13 residues. Germline loops: CDR1 MNHEY, CDR2 SVGAGI. With 6 bases removed from V and 4 bases from J, the gap between germline ends came to 9 bases.

The chain is built from TRBV11-3 and TRBJ2-5, with no clear D. The CDR3 runs 14 residues. V shed 3 bases and J shed 7 bases, with 15 bases lying between them. The germline V gene encodes CDR1 SGHNT and CDR2 YENEEA. The CDR3 is CASSLGQFSGTQYF. The CDR3 region has the DNA TGTGCCAGCAGCTTGGGTCAGTTTTCCGGGACCCAGTACTTC. Full variable domain (missing parts from reference TRBV11-3 and TRBJ2-5): EAGVVQSPRYKIIEKKQPVAFWCNPISGHNTLYWYLQNLGQGPELLIRYENEEAVDDSQLPKDRFSAERLKGVDSTLKIQPAELGDSAVYLCASSLGQFSGTQYFGPGTRLLVL.

This clone was counted once. V usage is TRBV7-3 and J usage is TRBJ2-1; weak D call: TRBD2 (5 bases). The CDR3 consists of 14 residues. Germline CDR1 is SGHTA and CDR2 is FQGTGA. Trimming shortened V by 0 bases and J by 8 bases, and 11 bases separated the two germline ends. This chain's CDR3 is CASSLTRGIDEQFF. The CDR3 DNA sequence: TGTGCCAGCAGCTTAACAAGAGGGATTGATGAGCAGTTCTTC.

The chain recombines TRBV5-6 with TRBJ2-1; D is perhaps TRBD1 (7 bases). CDR3 length equals 12 residues. In germline, CDR1 is SGHDT, CDR2 YYEEEE. V lost 4 bases, J lost 13 bases, and 15 bases lay in between. The chain's CDR3 is CASSAGQTSQFF. The CDR3 nucleotides are TGTGCCAGCAGCGCGGGACAGACCAGTCAGTTCTTC.

V and J are TRBV7-9 and TRBJ2-6; D call uncertain. The CDR3 loop spans 14 amino acids. V was shortened by 5 bases and J by 4 bases, with 9 bases between the two germline ends. Germline V gene sequence: CDR1 SEHNR, CDR2 FQNEAQ (reference sequence). CDR3 region: CASSPSFGANVLTF. The CDR3 DNA reads TGTGCCAGCAGCCCGAGCTTCGGGGCCAACGTCCTGACTTTC.